This TCR beta chain appears in the sequencing data of a study of cytomegalovirus exposure and HLA in healthy donors. A remark on this clone: The antigen remains unidentified.

Both 60 Vbeta primers and 13 Jbeta primers went into the PCR. Profiled with immunoSEQ multiplex PCR; TCRdb holds only in-frame clones, not every one. The sample carries 150,000 to 200,000 clones, around four fifths recorded once. Study-level points and caveats: In a later analysis, a missense DCLRE1C variant was linked to TCR beta V- and J-gene trimming. The study designated about 180 TCR beta chains cytomegalovirus-associated.

Germline CDR1 and CDR2: SGHDT and YYEEEE. V gave up 1 base and J gave up 3 bases, with 16 bases separating them. The CDR3 has 16 amino acids. The J gene is TRBJ1-1, the V gene TRBV5-6; no definite D call. Material: PBMCs. The TCR was taken from a woman in her late teens or twenties in good health and CMV-seronegative. In DNA, the CDR3 is TGTGCCAGCAGCTTGTACAGCACAGAGATTGACACTGAAGCTTTCTTT. It yields the protein CASSLYSTEIDTEAFF. The full variable domain, in which reference TRBV5-6 and TRBJ1-1 provide the parts outside the CDR3, is DAGVTQSPTHLIKTRGQQVTLRCSPKSGHDTVSWYQQALGQGPQFIFQYYEEEERQRGNFPDRFSGHQFPNYSSELNVNALLLGDSALYLCASSLYSTEIDTEAFFGQGTRLTVV.